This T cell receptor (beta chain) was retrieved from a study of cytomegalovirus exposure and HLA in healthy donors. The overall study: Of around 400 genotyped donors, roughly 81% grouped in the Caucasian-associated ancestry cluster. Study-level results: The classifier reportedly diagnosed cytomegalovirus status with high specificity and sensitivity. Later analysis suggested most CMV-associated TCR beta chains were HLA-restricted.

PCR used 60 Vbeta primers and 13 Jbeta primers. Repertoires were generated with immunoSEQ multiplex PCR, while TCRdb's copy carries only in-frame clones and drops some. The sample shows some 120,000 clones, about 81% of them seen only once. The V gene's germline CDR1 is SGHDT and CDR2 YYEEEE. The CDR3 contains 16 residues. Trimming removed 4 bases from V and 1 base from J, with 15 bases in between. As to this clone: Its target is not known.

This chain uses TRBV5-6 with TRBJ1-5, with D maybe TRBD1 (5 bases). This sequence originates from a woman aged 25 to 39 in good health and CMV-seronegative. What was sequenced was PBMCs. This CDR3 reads CASSILGGGSNQPQHF. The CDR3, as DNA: TGTGCCAGCAGCATACTCGGGGGGGGGAGCAATCAGCCCCAGCATTTT.